This record covers a single T cell receptor (beta chain). The data originate from a study of cytomegalovirus exposure and HLA in healthy donors. Study-wide context: A subsequent analysis stated that the 100 to 150 validation repertoires were run on the same platform as the approximately 710 first-cohort repertoires.

This CDR3 comprises 16 residues. In germline, CDR1 is SGHDT, CDR2 YYEEEE. The V gene lost 3 bases and the J gene lost 1 base, with 15 bases spanning the gap. This table comes from immunoSEQ multiplex PCR, and its TCRdb copy is limited to in-frame clones, with some not included. The sample carries about 220,000 clones, about 83% recorded once. The receptor was derived from a man younger than 30 in good health and CMV-seronegative. The chain links TRBV5-6 to TRBJ2-3, with TRBD2 as a possible D gene (5 bases). Specimen: PBMCs. The CDR3 is CASSSGDWYGTDTQYF. The CDR3 bases are TGTGCCAGCAGCTCCGGGGATTGGTATGGCACAGATACGCAGTATTTT.